This T cell receptor (beta chain) derives from a study of control samples from healthy donors and cancer patients. The CDR3 consists of 16 residues. V gave up 3 bases and J gave up 0 bases; unmatched junction bases: 3. Germline V lookup: CDR1 SGHTA, CDR2 FQGNSA. Sequencing used immunoSEQ multiplex PCR; TCRdb keeps in-frame clones, though not all of them. The sample lists about 180,000 clones, 85% to 95% occurring once. This clonotype was sampled from a woman aged 18-29 years in good health. The V and J genes are TRBV7-2 and TRBJ2-1; the match to TRBD2 covers 9 bases. Input material: blood. The CDR3: CASSLSGGSSYNEQFF. The CDR3 DNA is TGTGCCAGCAGCTTGAGCGGGGGGAGCTCCTACAATGAGCAGTTCTTC.